This T cell receptor beta chain derives from a study of OX40 agonist ivuxolimab in advanced cancers. Profiling relied on immunoSEQ multiplex PCR, and the TCRdb table lists in-frame clones only, not all of them. Counted here are over 60,000 clones, 80% to 90% occurring once; the ten biggest clones make up about 0.99%. This receptor was obtained from an adult with an advanced solid tumor such as melanoma, head and neck, liver or kidney cancer. The sample in question was CD4+ or CD8+ T cells sorted from blood, obtained in a trial of the OX40 agonist ivuxolimab.

CDR3 amino acids: CASGLSAGGNYGYTF. CDR3 nucleotide sequence: TGTGCTAGTGGTTTGTCGGCAGGAGGGAACTATGGCTACACCTTC. This chain connects TRBV12-5 to TRBJ1-2; D is ambiguous. CDR1 and CDR2 from the germline V gene are LGHNT and FRNRAP. The CDR3 length is 15 residues. V was cut by 2 bases and J by 2 bases, with 12 bases left in between.